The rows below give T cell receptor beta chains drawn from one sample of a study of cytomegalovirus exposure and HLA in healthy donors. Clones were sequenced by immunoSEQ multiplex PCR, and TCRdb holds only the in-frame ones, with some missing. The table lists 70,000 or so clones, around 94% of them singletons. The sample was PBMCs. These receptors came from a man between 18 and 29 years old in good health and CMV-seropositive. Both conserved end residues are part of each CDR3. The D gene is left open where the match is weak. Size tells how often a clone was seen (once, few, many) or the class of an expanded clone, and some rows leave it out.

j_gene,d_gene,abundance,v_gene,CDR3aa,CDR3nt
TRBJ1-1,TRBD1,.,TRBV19,CASSIGQGRNTEAFF,TGTGCCAGTAGTATCGGACAGGGTCGAAACACTGAAGCTTTCTTT
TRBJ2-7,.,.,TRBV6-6,CASSYFDRTYEQYF,TGTGCCAGCAGTTACTTCGACAGGACCTACGAGCAGTACTTC
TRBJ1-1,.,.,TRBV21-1,CASSKAPLLGGTEAFF,TGTGCCAGCAGCAAAGCGCCCCTTCTGGGGGGGACTGAAGCTTTCTTT
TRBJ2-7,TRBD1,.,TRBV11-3,CASSPLGGIGLYEQYF,TGTGCCAGCAGCCCCCTAGGGGGCATAGGCCTCTACGAGCAGTACTTC
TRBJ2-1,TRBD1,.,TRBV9,CASSVAGQGRNEQFF,TGTGCCAGCAGCGTAGCGGGACAGGGGAGGAATGAGCAGTTCTTC
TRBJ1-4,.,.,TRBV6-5,CASSIRVRAEKLFF,TGTGCCAGCAGTATACGGGTCAGGGCCGAAAAACTGTTTTTT
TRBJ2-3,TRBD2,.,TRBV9,CASSVEGGSIADTQYF,TGTGCCAGCAGCGTAGAGGGCGGGAGTATCGCAGATACGCAGTATTTT
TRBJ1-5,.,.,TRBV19,CASSKGRDQPQHF,TGTGCCAGTAGTAAGGGGAGGGACCAGCCCCAGCATTTT
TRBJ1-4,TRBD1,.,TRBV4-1,CASSQPYRGIQNEKLFF,TGCGCCAGCAGCCAGCCGTACAGGGGGATACAGAATGAAAAACTGTTTTTT
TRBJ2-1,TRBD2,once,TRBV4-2,CASSQDLAGEQFF,TGTGCCAGCAGCCAAGATCTAGCGGGCGAGCAGTTCTTC
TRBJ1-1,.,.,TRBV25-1,CASSARGMAEAFF,TGTGCCAGCAGTGCCAGGGGAATGGCTGAAGCTTTCTTT
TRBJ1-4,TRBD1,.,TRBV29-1,CSVGRDRGRREKLFF,TGCAGCGTTGGAAGGGACAGGGGGCGGCGTGAAAAACTGTTTTTT
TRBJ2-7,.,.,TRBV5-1,CASSLSPGSSYEQYF,TGCGCCAGCAGCTTGTCGCCAGGGTCCTCCTACGAGCAGTACTTC
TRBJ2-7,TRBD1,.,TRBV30,CAWAPGGSYEQYF,TGTGCCTGGGCCCCAGGGGGCTCCTACGAGCAGTACTTC
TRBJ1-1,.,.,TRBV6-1,CASSIHNTEAFF,TGTGCCAGCAGTATTCATAACACTGAAGCTTTCTTT